The 29 T cell receptor beta chains below come from one sample, sequenced in a study of neoadjuvant anti-PD-1 for oral cavity cancer. Only in-frame clones appear in the TCRdb table, and some are missing; sequencing was by immunoSEQ multiplex PCR. The sample lists tens of thousands of clones; around 80% were seen once. This sample comprised PBMCs, obtained before nivolumab (anti-PD-1) treatment. The source is a person aged 35-80 years with oral cavity squamous cell carcinoma.

The chain joins TRBV28 to TRBJ2-3, with TRBD1 as a possible D gene (6 bases). V was clipped by 5 bases and J by 3 bases, with 18 bases between them. The CDR3 totals 16 residues. The germline V gene has CDR1 MDHEN and CDR2 SYDVKM. The CDR3 region is CASSPRDTSPTDTQYF. For the CDR3, the DNA is TGTGCCAGCAGTCCCCGGGACACGTCGCCTACAGATACGCAGTATTTT.

This chain joins TRBV7-8 and TRBJ1-3; maybe TRBD1 (5 bases). Germline-derived CDR1 and CDR2 are SGHVS and FQNEAQ. The V end was cut by 5 bases, the J end by 0 bases, with 11 bases between. The CDR3 runs to 15 residues. CDR3 DNA sequence: TGTGCCAGCAGCCAAACAGGTCGCTCTGGAAACACCATATATTTT. Protein sequence: CASSQTGRSGNTIYF.

V gene TRBV5-1 combines with J gene TRBJ2-6; TRBD1 matches at 7 bases. V trimming: 4 bases; J trimming: 0 bases; junction bases outside the gene matches: 7. Germline V gives CDR1 SGHRS, CDR2 YFSETQ. The CDR3 runs 17 residues. The CDR3 here is CASSPTGQFSGANVLTF. DNA of the CDR3: TGCGCCAGCAGCCCGACAGGGCAGTTCTCTGGGGCCAACGTCCTGACTTTC.

The chain couples TRBV19 to TRBJ2-2; 10 bases agree with TRBD1. CDR1 is LNHDA and CDR2 is SQIVND in the germline V gene (reference sequence). This CDR3 region has 16 residues. Losses at the gene ends were 3 bases for V and 1 base for J; bases not matched to a gene: 2. This chain's CDR3 is CASSIGTGVNTGELFF. The DNA for the CDR3 is TGTGCCAGTAGTATCGGGACAGGGGTGAACACCGGGGAGCTGTTTTTT.

This clone was seen just once. The chain couples TRBV28 to TRBJ1-2; tentatively, D is TRBD1 (6 bases). CDR3 size: 12 residues. Trimming took off 7 bases at V and 3 bases at J, with 9 bases between the two ends. Germline lookup yields CDR1 MDHEN and CDR2 SYDVKM. CDR3 bases: TGTGCCAGCAAGGCAGGGGACTATGGCTACACCTTC. It encodes CASKAGDYGYTF.

The genes are TRBV6-5 and TRBJ2-7; TRBD1 is a possible D gene (5 bases). V was shortened by 6 bases and J by 0 bases, with 9 bases between the two germline ends. The CDR3 is 13 amino acids. Germline V gene sequence: CDR1 MNHEY, CDR2 SVGAGI. The CDR3 is CASRRQRSYEQYF. The CDR3 DNA sequence: TGTGCCAGCAGGCGACAGCGCTCCTACGAGCAGTACTTC.

This sequence joins TRBV6-5 and TRBJ2-6; TRBD1 aligns across 7 bases. V lost 4 bases and J lost 15; bases outside the gene matches: 12. The length of the CDR3 is 14 residues. Germline values: CDR1 MNHEY, CDR2 SVGAGI. CDR3 in amino acids: CASSSPLTGTALTF. The CDR3 DNA follows: TGTGCCAGCAGTTCCCCCTTGACAGGGACCGCCCTGACTTTC.

The chain carries TRBV5-5 and TRBJ1-4; D possibly corresponds to TRBD1 (5 bases). CDR3 length equals 16 residues. Trimming removed 4 bases at V and 0 bases at J, with 13 bases between. Germline V CDR1 and CDR2: SGHKS, YYEKEE (reference sequence). CDR3: CASSKGRTSTNEKLFF. CDR3 sequence (DNA): TGTGCCAGCAGCAAGGGACGAACCTCAACTAATGAAAAACTGTTTTTT.

This sequence joins TRBV5-6 and TRBJ2-7, with 9 bases fitting TRBD2. V shed 1 base, J shed 7 bases, and the junction held 9 bases outside the gene matches. CDR1 and CDR2 (germline): SGHDT, YYEEEE. The CDR3 runs 15 residues. The CDR3: CASSLMLAGENEQYF. CDR3 DNA: TGTGCCAGCAGCTTGATGTTAGCGGGGGAGAATGAGCAGTACTTC.

A few counts support this clone. The chain links TRBV7-8 to TRBJ2-7; 10 positions agree with TRBD1. Trimming cost V 4 bases and J 2 bases; bases outside gene matches: 5. The CDR3 extends over 15 amino acids. Germline V gene sequence: CDR1 SGHVS, CDR2 FQNEAQ. DNA for the CDR3: TGTGCCAGCAGCTACTCCGGGACAGGGGCCTACGAGCAGTACTTC. Encoded protein: CASSYSGTGAYEQYF.

About this clone: The same CDR3 is also encoded by other DNA sequences in this sample. This chain connects TRBV19 to TRBJ1-6, with D possibly matching TRBD1 (5 bases). V was trimmed by 5 bases and J by 10 bases, leaving 12 bases between them. The CDR3 is 13 amino acids. The germline V gene encodes CDR1 LNHDA and CDR2 SQIVND (reference sequence). CDR3 amino acids: CASSPDRGSPLHF. The DNA of the CDR3 is TGTGCCAGTAGTCCTGACCGGGGGTCACCCCTCCACTTT.

The chain uses TRBV19 and TRBJ1-1; D may be TRBD1 (5 bases). Germline V gene sequence: CDR1 LNHDA, CDR2 SQIVND (reference sequence). V lost 7 bases and J lost 1, with 13 bases in between. This CDR3 spans 14 amino acids. The CDR3 DNA reads TGTGCCAGTATCAGAGACAGAAGGAACACTGAAGCTTTCTTT. Protein product: CASIRDRRNTEAFF.

The rearrangement joins TRBV5-6 to TRBJ2-7; D gene ambiguous. With 0 bases removed from V and 3 bases from J, the gap between germline ends came to 10 bases. The germline V gene has CDR1 SGHDT and CDR2 YYEEEE. The CDR3 is 14 residues long. This chain's CDR3 is CASSLGIQGYEQYF. DNA for the CDR3: TGTGCCAGCAGCTTGGGGATTCAAGGCTACGAGCAGTACTTC.

For this clone: No DNA is shown, since the ends of the CDR3 on it are uncertain; the CDR3 is the one TCRdb lists. The CDR3 sequence: CASSFGPGDSYEQYF. The chain is built from TRBV5-5 and TRBJ2-7. Germline loops: CDR1 SGHKS, CDR2 YYEKEE (reference sequence). The CDR3 is 15 amino acids in total, end residues counted.

This chain connects TRBV28 to TRBJ1-2; TRBD1 matches 8 bases. V lost 5 bases, J lost 8 bases, and 10 bases stayed unmatched. The CDR3 totals 14 residues. Per the germline V gene, CDR1 is MDHEN and CDR2 is SYDVKM. CDR3 sequence (DNA): TGTGCCAGCAGTCCTTCGGACAGGGTCGGGGGCTACACCTTC. Translating gives CASSPSDRVGGYTF.

This clone was recorded only once. The DNA for the CDR3 is TGCGCCAGCAGAGTCGACAGATTCTACGAGCAGTACTTC. Its translation: CASRVDRFYEQYF. The genes are TRBV5-1 and TRBJ2-7, with D possibly being TRBD1 (5 bases). This CDR3 has 13 residues. Per germline, CDR1 SGHRS and CDR2 YFSETQ. Trimming cost V 5 bases and J 3 bases, with 12 bases left between them. The variable domain in full, completed from reference TRBV5-1 and TRBJ2-7, reads KAGVTQTPRYLIKTRGQQVTLSCSPISGHRSVSWYQQTPGQGLQFLFEYFSETQRNKGNFPGRFSGRQFSNSRSEMNVSTLELGDSALYLCASRVDRFYEQYFGPGTRLTVT.

V gene TRBV19 combines with J gene TRBJ2-5, with 10 nucleotides matching TRBD1. V was clipped by 3 bases and J by 4 bases; unmatched bases: 5. The V gene's germline CDR1 is LNHDA and CDR2 SQIVND (reference sequence). This CDR3 region has 15 residues. The CDR3 spells CASSISGTGVETQYF. CDR3 in DNA: TGTGCCAGTAGTATCTCCGGGACAGGGGTAGAGACCCAGTACTTC.

J is TRBJ2-1 and V is TRBV11-2; no clear D gene. The germline gives CDR1 SGHAT, CDR2 FQNNGV. The CDR3 length is 14 residues. The ends were cut back, 0 bases at V and 9 bases at J, with 12 bases in the middle. DNA for the CDR3: TGTGCCAGCAGCTTAGAGAGGACGGTCCCTGAGCAGTTCTTC. Protein: CASSLERTVPEQFF.

The gene calls are TRBV7-2 and TRBJ2-7; D not resolved. There are 11 residues in the CDR3. V shed 5 bases and J shed 4 bases, with 6 bases lying between them. Germline CDR1 is SGHTA and CDR2 is FQGNSA. The CDR3 region is CASSVRYEQYF. CDR3 DNA sequence: TGTGCCAGCAGCGTCAGATACGAGCAGTACTTC. The whole variable domain, remainder taken from reference TRBV7-2 and TRBJ2-7, is GAGVSQSPSNKVTEKGKDVELRCDPISGHTALYWYRQSLGQGLEFLIYFQGNSAPDKSGLPSDRFSAERTGGSVSTLTIQRTQQEDSAVYLCASSVRYEQYFGPGTRLTVT.

V is TRBV5-1 and J is TRBJ2-2; 9 bases are shared with TRBD2. Germline CDR1 and CDR2: SGHRS and YFSETQ. CDR3 length equals 15 residues. With 2 bases clipped from V and 1 base from J, the junction kept 0 bases outside the gene matches. CDR3 protein: CASSLLAGNTGELFF. The CDR3 DNA sequence: TGCGCCAGCAGCTTACTAGCGGGGAACACCGGGGAGCTGTTTTTT.

The chain has TRBV10-1 and TRBJ2-3, with 7 bases identical to TRBD1. CDR1 WNHNN and CDR2 SYGVQD come from the germline V gene (reference sequence). The length of the CDR3 is 15 residues. J was trimmed by 1 base and V by 6 bases; bases with no gene match: 7. CDR3: CASSSDRVGTDTQYF. The CDR3 coding sequence is TGCGCCAGCAGCTCCGACAGGGTGGGCACAGATACGCAGTATTTT.

The CDR3 loop reads CASSVAGGTGGFNNEKLFF. The CDR3 DNA reads TGTGCCAGCAGCGTAGCGGGAGGGACAGGGGGCTTCAATAATGAAAAACTGTTTTTT. The J gene is TRBJ1-4, the V gene TRBV9; 12 nucleotides line up with TRBD1. Germline V CDR1 and CDR2: SGDLS, YYNGEE. The V and J ends lost 0 bases and 4 bases, in that order; junction bases with no gene match: 10. This CDR3 has 19 amino acids.

This rearrangement joins TRBV18 to TRBJ1-5; D is unresolved. V was cut by 5 bases and J by 2 bases, with 13 bases left in between. CDR1 is KGHSH and CDR2 is LQKENI in the germline V gene. CDR3 length: 15 residues. The CDR3 nucleotides read TGTGCCAGCTCAACAGATGGGATAGGCAATCAGCCCCAGCATTTT. Translation: CASSTDGIGNQPQHF.

The J gene is TRBJ1-2, the V gene TRBV5-1; D gene ambiguous. Germline V gives CDR1 SGHRS, CDR2 YFSETQ. There are 13 residues in the CDR3. V was clipped by 1 base and J by 8 bases, with 12 bases between them. DNA for the CDR3: TGCGCCAGCAGCTTGCAGCCAACGGAGGGCTACACCTTC. This codes for CASSLQPTEGYTF.

J is TRBJ2-1 and V is TRBV6-5; the D gene is possibly TRBD2 (6 bases). Germline V gene sequence: CDR1 MNHEY, CDR2 SVGAGI. Trimming shortened V by 6 bases and J by 5 bases, and 14 bases separated the two germline ends. The CDR3 covers 14 residues. The CDR3 DNA sequence: TGTGCCAGCAGGACCTCGGGACTTAACAATGAGCAGTTCTTC. Its protein product is CASRTSGLNNEQFF.

The rearrangement joins TRBV5-1 to TRBJ1-6, with D tentatively TRBD1 (5 bases). CDR1 and CDR2 from the germline V gene are SGHRS and YFSETQ. The CDR3 contains 15 residues. Trimming stripped 0 bases from V and 3 bases from J, with 7 bases between. The CDR3 loop is CASSLGQGYNSPLHF. CDR3 in DNA: TGCGCCAGCAGCTTGGGTCAGGGCTATAATTCACCCCTCCACTTT.

Turning to this clone: The junction and the germline gene differ at one end; a read error may be behind it. This sequence joins TRBV6-5 and TRBJ2-7; D gene uncertain. CDR1 is MNHEY, CDR2 SVGAGI, per germline. CDR3 length equals 10 residues. The CDR3 sequence is CASSYYEQYF. The CDR3 DNA sequence: TGTGCCAGCAGCTACTACGAGCAGTACTTC.

The chain is built from TRBV6-1 and TRBJ2-3, with TRBD2 matching 10 bases. The J segment lost 0 bases and the V segment lost 4 bases, leaving 4 bases of the junction unmatched. There are 16 residues in the CDR3. Germline CDR1 MNHNS, CDR2 SASEGT. The CDR3 here is CASSALAGPSTDTQYF. Written as DNA, the CDR3 is TGTGCCAGCAGTGCACTAGCGGGACCGAGCACAGATACGCAGTATTTT.

The chain carries TRBV5-1 and TRBJ2-2; D call uncertain. The ends were cut back, 1 base at V and 6 bases at J, with 13 bases in the middle. The germline V gene has CDR1 SGHRS and CDR2 YFSETQ. The CDR3 runs to 15 residues. CDR3 DNA: TGCGCCAGCAGCTTGAACCCCGGTAATGCCGGGGAGCTGTTTTTT. This codes for CASSLNPGNAGELFF.